Listed here are 27 T cell receptor beta chains from one sample, sequenced in a study of T cells in Graves' hyperthyroidism and ophthalmopathy. Regions amplified from RNA transcripts were the TCR beta CDR3 regions. First-round RT-PCR with HTBI primers amplified the TCR CDR3 region. One entry per CDR3 protein, called by TCRdb with MiXCR from the multiplex PCR reads. The sample holds around 350,000 distinct CDR3 sequences, 15% to 20% seen once. The sequenced sample consisted of blood. These receptor sequences come from a woman aged 25 to 39 with Graves' hyperthyroidism that later progressed to Graves' ophthalmopathy.

V gene TRBV27 combines with J gene TRBJ2-2; the D is unclear. Between the trimmed V and J ends, which lost 10 bases and 3 bases, there was a span of 15 bases. The CDR3 is 14 residues long. Per the germline V gene, CDR1 is MNHEY and CDR2 is SMNVEV (reference sequence). CDR3 nucleotide sequence: TGTGCCACAGCAATGGAGTACTACACCGGGGAGCTGTTTTTT. Translating it yields CATAMEYYTGELFF.

The rearrangement links TRBV2 to TRBJ2-3; possibly TRBD1 for D (6 bases). Germline loops: CDR1 SNHLY, CDR2 FYNNEI. Trimming pared 6 bases from V and 4 bases from J, leaving 14 bases between. The CDR3 is made up of 14 amino acids. DNA of the CDR3: TGTGCCAGCAGAGCGCTCAGGGGCGCAGATACGCAGTATTTT. Encoded protein: CASRALRGADTQYF.

This clonotype appeared many times. This chain connects TRBV27 to TRBJ2-1; unclear D gene. V lost 6 bases to trimming and J lost 9 bases, with 15 bases between them. In germline, CDR1 is MNHEY, CDR2 SMNVEV (reference sequence). The CDR3 consists of 13 residues. The CDR3 protein is CASSQALTSEQFF. In DNA, the CDR3 is TGTGCCAGCAGCCAGGCCTTGACGAGTGAGCAGTTCTTC.

At least ten counts were recorded for this clonotype. The chain recombines TRBV3-1 with TRBJ2-3; 13 nucleotides line up with TRBD2. The CDR3 has 17 amino acids. The V segment lost 4 bases and the J segment 5 bases; nucleotides outside the gene matches: 9. Germline V gene sequence: CDR1 LGHDT, CDR2 YNNKEL (reference sequence). The CDR3 here is CASSPLTSGGLKDTQYF. The DNA of the CDR3 is TGTGCCAGCAGCCCTTTGACTAGCGGGGGGTTAAAAGATACGCAGTATTTT.

This clonotype was picked up many times. This sequence joins TRBV5-1 and TRBJ2-1, with D possibly TRBD2 on 6 matching bases. Germline V CDR1 and CDR2: SGHRS, YFSETQ. V lost 4 bases and J 1 base, leaving 9 bases between the germline ends. This CDR3 has 14 residues. The CDR3 coding sequence is TGCGCCAGCAGCACGGGGGTATCCTACAATGAGCAGTTCTTC. Its translation is CASSTGVSYNEQFF.

This clonotype occurred many times. This chain links TRBV29-1 with TRBJ2-3; D may be TRBD1 (6 bases). This CDR3 has 13 amino acids. Trimming removed 4 bases at V and 3 bases at J, with 11 bases between. CDR1 SQVTM and CDR2 ANQGSEA come from the germline V gene. CDR3 residues: CSVVQGPTDTQYF. In DNA form, the CDR3 reads TGCAGCGTTGTACAGGGTCCGACAGATACGCAGTATTTT.

This clonotype has a handful of counts. The chain couples TRBV20-1 to TRBJ1-2; the match to TRBD1 covers 8 bases. V lost 1 base to trimming and J lost 7 bases; unmatched junction nucleotides: 17. The CDR3 sequence is 17 residues long. CDR1 is DFQATT and CDR2 is SNEGSKA in the germline V gene (reference sequence). CDR3 sequence reads: CSARAIPRDRSLPGYTF. For the CDR3, the DNA is TGCAGTGCTAGAGCCATCCCCCGGGACAGGTCTCTGCCTGGCTACACCTTC.

V gene TRBV4-2 combines with J gene TRBJ2-1; no definite D call. CDR1 and CDR2 from the germline V gene are LGHNA and YNFKEQ. The CDR3 is 12 residues long. Trimming pared 5 bases from V and 6 bases from J, leaving 8 bases between. CDR3 in DNA: TGTGCCAGCAGCTTAGCCATCAATGAGCAGTTCTTC. The encoded protein is CASSLAINEQFF.

This clonotype was detected ten times or more. This chain uses TRBV5-1 with TRBJ2-7, with a possible D match to TRBD2 (8 bases). Germline V gives CDR1 SGHRS, CDR2 YFSETQ. Trimming cost V 3 bases and J 8 bases, with 24 bases left between them. The CDR3 extends over 16 amino acids. CDR3 sequence (DNA): TGCGCCAGCAGCTACGGCCGGGGGGGGACAGTCGATAAGCAGTACTTC. This codes for CASSYGRGGTVDKQYF.

This clonotype was counted only a few times. The rearrangement uses TRBV6-2 or TRBV6-3 and TRBJ2-7; D uncertain. Trimming took 6 bases from V and 2 from J, leaving 20 bases between them. The CDR3 is 16 residues long. CDR1 is MNHEY, CDR2 SVGEGT, per germline. The CDR3 loop is CASRRPSVGLPYEQYF. In DNA, the CDR3 is TGTGCCAGCAGACGGCCGTCCGTCGGGCTTCCCTACGAGCAGTACTTC.

This clonotype was seen at least ten times. This chain uses TRBV7-2 with TRBJ2-1; D remains unclear. CDR1 SGHTA and CDR2 FQGNSA come from the germline V gene. This CDR3 contains 13 residues. The germline V and J ends were trimmed by 2 bases and 2 bases, with 4 bases remaining between them. CDR3 sequence reads: CASSLWPYNEQFF. The DNA for the CDR3 is TGTGCCAGCAGCTTATGGCCCTACAATGAGCAGTTCTTC.

The chain carries TRBV7-9 and TRBJ1-4; TRBD1 might be the D (5 bases). Germline CDR1 and CDR2: SEHNR and FQNEAQ (reference sequence). The CDR3 sequence is 17 residues long. With 5 bases removed from V and 4 bases from J, the gap between germline ends came to 20 bases. The CDR3: CASSPSNSGVFNEKLFF. CDR3 in DNA: TGTGCCAGCAGCCCTTCGAATTCGGGGGTATTTAATGAAAAACTGTTTTTT.

The V call is TRBV9, the J call TRBJ2-1, with D unresolved. V lost 3 bases and J lost 6, with 10 bases in between. Germline lookup yields CDR1 SGDLS and CDR2 YYNGEE. The length of the CDR3 is 13 residues. As DNA, the CDR3 is TGTGCCAGCAGCGGGGCCCCAGGCAATGAGCAGTTCTTC. It specifies CASSGAPGNEQFF.

The chain couples TRBV6-5 to TRBJ2-4; TRBD1 matches 11 bases. With V trimmed by 0 bases and J by 7 bases, 2 bases remained unmatched. Germline values: CDR1 MNHEY, CDR2 SVGAGI. This CDR3 contains 15 residues. The CDR3 is CASSYSGTGGNIQYF. As DNA, the CDR3 is TGTGCCAGCAGTTACTCCGGGACAGGGGGTAACATTCAGTACTTC.

This clonotype was found many times. The V call is TRBV6-1, the J call TRBJ2-2; D gene uncertain. Trimming removed 5 bases at V and 1 base at J, with 8 bases between. This CDR3 is built from 14 residues. Germline CDR1 and CDR2: MNHNS and SASEGT. CDR3 region: CASSSTVNTGELFF. The CDR3 coding sequence is TGTGCCAGCAGTTCCACCGTGAACACCGGGGAGCTGTTTTTT.

CDR3 coding DNA: TGTGCCAGCAGGAGGACAGGAACTCTCTACGAGCAGTACTTC. Protein product: CASRRTGTLYEQYF. The chain has TRBV2 and TRBJ2-7; 7 nucleotides match TRBD1. The CDR3 sequence is 14 residues long. V shed 6 bases and J 3 bases; nucleotides not matched to a gene: 8. CDR1 and CDR2 from the germline V gene are SNHLY and FYNNEI. The whole variable domain, filled in from reference TRBV2 and TRBJ2-7, reads EPEVTQTPSHQVTQMGQEVILRCVPISNHLYFYWYRQILGQKVEFLVSFYNNEISEKSEIFDDQFSVERPDGSNFTLKIRSTKLEDSAMYFCASRRTGTLYEQYFGPGTRLTVT.

The V gene is TRBV6-1, the J gene TRBJ2-7; TRBD1 is a possible D gene (8 bases). The ends were cut back, 4 bases at V and 2 bases at J, with 15 bases in the middle. Looked up from germline, CDR1 is MNHNS and CDR2 is SASEGT. The CDR3 extends over 15 amino acids. Written as DNA, the CDR3 is TGTGCCAGCAGTGCCGAAACAGGGGGGGCCTACGAGCAGTACTTC. This encodes CASSAETGGAYEQYF.

This rearrangement joins TRBV5-1 to TRBJ1-1, with D unresolved. This CDR3 is 14 amino acids long. Germline V lookup: CDR1 SGHRS, CDR2 YFSETQ. Between the trimmed V and J ends, which lost 3 bases and 0 bases, there was a span of 9 bases. Written as DNA, the CDR3 is TGCGCCAGCAGCTCCCTTAATATGAACACTGAAGCTTTCTTT. It codes for CASSSLNMNTEAFF.

This clonotype was counted many times. The chain links TRBV10-3 to TRBJ2-2; D is possibly TRBD2 (6 bases). Germline V gene sequence: CDR1 ENHRY, CDR2 SYGVKD. This CDR3 is 15 amino acids long. V lost 2 bases to trimming and J lost 4 bases, with 11 bases between them. This CDR3 reads CAISEVQGGTGELFF. CDR3 coding DNA: TGTGCCATCAGTGAGGTGCAGGGAGGCACCGGGGAGCTGTTTTTT.

J is TRBJ2-1 and V is TRBV24-1; 7 nucleotides match TRBD2. Per the germline V gene, CDR1 is KGHDR and CDR2 is SFDVKD. V was pared by 4 bases and J by 8 bases, with 7 bases of the junction left unmatched. The CDR3 is 14 residues long. The CDR3 DNA reads as TGTGCCACCAGTGAAACAGCGGGAAAGTATGAGCAGTTCTTC. The encoded protein is CATSETAGKYEQFF.

This clonotype was picked up a small number of times. V and J are TRBV29-1 and TRBJ2-1; no definite D call. The CDR3 spans 11 residues. Germline V CDR1 and CDR2: SQVTM, ANQGSEA. The ends were cut back, 4 bases at V and 10 bases at J, with 11 bases in the middle. For the CDR3, the DNA is TGCAGCGTTGTTGCGGCTCCGGAGCAGTTCTTC. The encoded protein is CSVVAAPEQFF.

The chain uses TRBV6-6 and TRBJ2-3; 12 positions match TRBD2. V was pared by 0 bases and J by 1 base, with 5 bases of the junction left unmatched. The CDR3 totals 18 residues. The V gene's germline CDR1 is MNHNY and CDR2 SVGAGI (reference sequence). The CDR3 coding sequence is TGTGCCAGCAGTTACTCGGCTAGCGGGGGGGCCGGCACAGATACGCAGTATTTT. Its translation: CASSYSASGGAGTDTQYF.

There are many counts of this clonotype. The chain recombines TRBV15 with TRBJ2-5; D is unclear. V shed 6 bases and J shed 2 bases, with 10 bases lying between them. Germline CDR1 LNHNV, CDR2 YYDKDF (reference sequence). This CDR3 contains 13 residues. The CDR3 DNA sequence: TGTGCCACCAGACCTTGGTCGCAAGAGACCCAGTACTTC. Translating gives CATRPWSQETQYF.

This clonotype was seen at least ten times. This chain connects TRBV29-1 to TRBJ1-2; maybe TRBD1 (5 bases). Germline V gene data show CDR1 as SQVTM and CDR2 as ANQGSEA. V gave up 4 bases and J gave up 2 bases, with 5 bases separating them. This CDR3 comprises 11 residues. CDR3 amino acids: CSVGQNYGYTF. The CDR3, as DNA: TGCAGCGTTGGACAGAACTATGGCTACACCTTC.

This clonotype showed up many times. V is TRBV12-3 or TRBV12-4 and J is TRBJ2-4, with D uncertain. The CDR3 has 12 residues. Trimming removed 3 bases from V and 6 bases from J, with 6 bases in between. The CDR3 protein is CASSFSINIQYF. The CDR3, as DNA: TGTGCCAGCAGTTTTAGCATAAACATTCAGTACTTC.

This clonotype was detected many times. The gene calls are TRBV30 and TRBJ2-3; a weak D match, TRBD1 (6 bases). The CDR3 is made up of 14 amino acids. CDR1 and CDR2 (germline): GTSNPN, SVGIG (reference sequence). V lost 1 base to trimming and J lost 2 bases, with 10 bases between them. In DNA form, the CDR3 reads TGTGCCTGGAGTGGTACAGGGTTCACAGATACGCAGTATTTT. Translated: CAWSGTGFTDTQYF. Full variable domain (remainder filled in from reference TRBV30 and TRBJ2-3): SQTIHQWPATLVQPVGSPLSLECTVEGTSNPNLYWYRQAAGRGLQLLFYSVGIGQISSEVPQNLSASRPQDRQFILSSKKLLLSDSGFYLCAWSGTGFTDTQYFGPGTRLTVL.

Ten or more counts support this clonotype. The chain is built from TRBV18 and TRBJ2-1; 7 bases are shared with TRBD1. The trim removed 5 bases at V and 6 bases at J, leaving 10 bases unmatched. CDR1 and CDR2 (germline): KGHSH, LQKENI. There are 15 residues in the CDR3. CDR3 region: CASSMGTDPFNEQFF. CDR3 DNA sequence: TGTGCCAGCTCAATGGGGACAGATCCCTTCAATGAGCAGTTCTTC.